This TCR beta chain derives from a study of CD8 T cells in Susac syndrome. cDNA came from about 0.46 to 1 ug RNA primed by random hexamers. The authors amplified TCR beta CDR3 across 54 Vbeta and 13 Jbeta using immunoSEQ multiplex PCR. TCRdb redid the calling of the immunoSEQ multiplex PCR reads with MiXCR, one entry per CDR3 protein. The table has about 200,000 distinct CDR3 sequences, 85% to 95% seen once. Sequencing of TCR beta drew on CD8+ and CD4+ T cells from blood. FACS was used to enrich TEMRA cells, whereas the CD8+ and CD4+ T cells were obtained by negative isolation. Sequencing input: CD4+ T cells from PBMCs. The receptor was isolated from a human donor in good health.

The CDR3 here is CASSIRGGANTGELFF. In DNA, the CDR3 is TGTGCCAGTAGTATCAGAGGCGGAGCGAACACCGGGGAGCTGTTTTTT. This chain connects TRBV19 to TRBJ2-2; D not resolved. The length of the CDR3 is 16 residues. V was clipped by 3 bases and J by 0 bases, with 11 bases between them. Germline CDR1 is LNHDA and CDR2 is SQIVND (reference sequence).